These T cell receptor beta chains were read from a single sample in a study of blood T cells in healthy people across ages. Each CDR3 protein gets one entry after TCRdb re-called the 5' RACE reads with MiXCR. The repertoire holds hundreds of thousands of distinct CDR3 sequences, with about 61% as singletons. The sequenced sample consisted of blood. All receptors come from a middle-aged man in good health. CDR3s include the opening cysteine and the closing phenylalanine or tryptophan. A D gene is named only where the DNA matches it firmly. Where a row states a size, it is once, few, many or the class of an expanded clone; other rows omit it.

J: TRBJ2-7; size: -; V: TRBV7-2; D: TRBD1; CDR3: CASSLDRGMGYEQYF; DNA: TGTGCCAGCAGCTTAGACAGGGGAATGGGCTACGAGCAGTACTTC
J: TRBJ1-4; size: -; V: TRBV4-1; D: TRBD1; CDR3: CASGQGFNEKLFF; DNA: TGCGCCAGCGGACAGGGATTTAATGAAAAACTGTTTTTT
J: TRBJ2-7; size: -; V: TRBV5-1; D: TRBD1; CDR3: CASSSDPGTAIEQYF; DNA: TGCGCCAGCAGCTCTGACCCCGGGACAGCGATAGAGCAGTACTTC
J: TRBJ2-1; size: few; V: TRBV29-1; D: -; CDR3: CSVEGGGRVRVDEQFF; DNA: TGCAGCGTTGAAGGCGGAGGCAGGGTTAGAGTAGATGAGCAGTTCTTC
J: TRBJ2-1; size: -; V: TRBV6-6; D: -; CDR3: CASSYSIREGYNEQFF; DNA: TGTGCCAGCAGTTACTCGATCCGAGAAGGCTACAATGAGCAGTTCTTC
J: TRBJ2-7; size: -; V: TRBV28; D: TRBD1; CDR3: CASSSPGQSPYEQYF; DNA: TGTGCCAGCAGTTCTCCGGGACAGAGCCCCTACGAGCAGTACTTC
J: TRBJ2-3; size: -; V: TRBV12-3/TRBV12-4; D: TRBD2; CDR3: CASSLSVRLAGGKYF; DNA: TGTGCCAGCAGTTTATCGGTCCGACTAGCGGGAGGGAAGTATTTT
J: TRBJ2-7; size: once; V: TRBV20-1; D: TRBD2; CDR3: CSAKGVAGESSYEQDF; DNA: TGCAGTGCCAAAGGGGTAGCGGGAGAAAGCTCCTACGAGCAGGACTTC
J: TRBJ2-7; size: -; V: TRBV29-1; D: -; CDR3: CSVVLWGVPNQPYEQYF; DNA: TGCAGCGTTGTCTTGTGGGGGGTCCCAAATCAACCCTACGAGCAGTACTTC
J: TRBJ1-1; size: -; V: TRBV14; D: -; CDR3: CASRETGQTNTEAFF; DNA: TGTGCCAGCAGGGAAACTGGACAGACGAACACTGAAGCTTTCTTT
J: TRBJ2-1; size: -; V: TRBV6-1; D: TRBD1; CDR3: CASSGGTGGLSEQFF; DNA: TGTGCCAGCAGTGGAGGGACAGGGGGTCTCAGTGAGCAGTTCTTC
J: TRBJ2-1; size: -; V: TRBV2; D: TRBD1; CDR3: CASSGRDRGLDEQFF; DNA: TGTGCCAGCAGTGGAAGGGACAGGGGGCTGGATGAGCAGTTCTTC
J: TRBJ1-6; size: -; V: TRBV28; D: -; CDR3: CASRIDQVLHF; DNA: TGTGCCAGCAGGATCGACCAGGTCCTCCACTTT
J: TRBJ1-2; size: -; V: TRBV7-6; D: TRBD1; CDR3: CASSQDQGDGYTF; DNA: TGTGCCAGCAGCCAGGACCAGGGGGATGGCTACACCTTC
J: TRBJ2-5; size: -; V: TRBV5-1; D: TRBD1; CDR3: CASSFGQGLETQYF; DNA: TGCGCCAGCAGCTTCGGACAGGGGTTAGAGACCCAGTACTTC
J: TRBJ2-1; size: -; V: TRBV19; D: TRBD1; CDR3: CASSRDRGLYNEQFF; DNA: TGTGCCAGTAGCCGTGACAGGGGGCTCTACAATGAGCAGTTCTTC
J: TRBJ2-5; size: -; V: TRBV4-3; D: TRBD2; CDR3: CASSQELAGGPLGETQYF; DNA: TGCGCCAGCAGCCAAGAGTTGGCGGGAGGGCCTCTAGGCGAGACCCAGTACTTC
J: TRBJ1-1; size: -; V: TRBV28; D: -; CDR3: CASSLVPVGTEAFF; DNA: TGTGCCAGCAGTTTGGTCCCCGTTGGGACTGAAGCTTTCTTT
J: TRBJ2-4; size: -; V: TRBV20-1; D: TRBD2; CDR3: CSASDGTSKNIQYF; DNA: TGCAGTGCTAGTGACGGGACTAGCAAAAACATTCAGTACTTC
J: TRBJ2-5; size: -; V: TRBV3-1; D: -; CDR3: CASQNSAGGETQYF; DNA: TGTGCCAGCCAGAATTCGGCTGGGGGAGAGACCCAGTACTTC
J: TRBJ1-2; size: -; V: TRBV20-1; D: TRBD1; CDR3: CSATLGQGGGYTF; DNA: TGCAGTGCCACCTTGGGACAGGGCGGGGGCTACACCTTC
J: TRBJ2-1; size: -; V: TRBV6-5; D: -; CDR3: CASSYVHANNEQFF; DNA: TGTGCCAGCAGTTACGTGCACGCAAACAATGAGCAGTTCTTC
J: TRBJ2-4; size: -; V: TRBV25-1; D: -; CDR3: CASSGGIGGGGNIQYF; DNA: TGTGCCAGCAGTGGGGGAATTGGCGGGGGCGGAAACATTCAGTACTTC
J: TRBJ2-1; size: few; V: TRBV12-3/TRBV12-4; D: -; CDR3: CASRSALSEQFF; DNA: TGTGCCAGCAGGTCTGCCTTGTCTGAGCAGTTCTTC
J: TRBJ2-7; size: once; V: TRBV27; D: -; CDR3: CASSWSRSSYEQYF; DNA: TGTGCCAGCAGTTGGTCCAGAAGCTCCTACGAGCAGTACTTC
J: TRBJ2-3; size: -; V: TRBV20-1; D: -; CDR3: CSASGGGTDTQYF; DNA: TGCAGTGCTAGCGGGGGTGGCACAGATACGCAGTATTTT
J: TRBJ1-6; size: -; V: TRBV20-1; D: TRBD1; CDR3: CSATSGQGKSPLHF; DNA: TGCAGTGCTACCTCGGGACAGGGAAAATCACCCCTCCACTTT
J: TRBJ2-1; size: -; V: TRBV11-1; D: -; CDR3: CASTELEGRYNEQFF; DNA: TGTGCCAGCACCGAACTCGAGGGCAGGTACAATGAGCAGTTCTTC
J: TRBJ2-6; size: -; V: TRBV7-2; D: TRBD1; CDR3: CASSLTGQGSNTGANVLTF; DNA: TGTGCCAGCAGCTTGACCGGACAGGGGAGTAACACTGGGGCCAACGTCCTGACTTTC
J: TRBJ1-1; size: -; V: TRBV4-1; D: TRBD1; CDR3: CASSQGGQITEAFF; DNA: TGCGCCAGCAGCCAAGGGGGACAGATCACTGAAGCTTTCTTT
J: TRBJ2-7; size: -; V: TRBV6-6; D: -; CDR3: CASSPFVGSRSFEQYF; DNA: TGTGCCAGCAGTCCCTTCGTGGGCAGCCGATCCTTCGAGCAGTACTTC
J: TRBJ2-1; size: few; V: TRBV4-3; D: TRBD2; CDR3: CASSRRPTSGPYNEQFF; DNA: TGCGCCAGCAGCCGACGGCCGACTAGCGGGCCGTACAATGAGCAGTTCTTC
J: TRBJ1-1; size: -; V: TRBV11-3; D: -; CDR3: CASSSTWGGVSKAFF; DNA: TGTGCCAGCAGCTCCACATGGGGAGGAGTAAGTAAAGCTTTCTTT
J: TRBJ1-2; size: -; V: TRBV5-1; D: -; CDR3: CASSVAGQLSRDGGYTF; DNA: TGCGCCAGCAGCGTCGCCGGACAACTTTCCCGAGACGGTGGCTACACCTTC
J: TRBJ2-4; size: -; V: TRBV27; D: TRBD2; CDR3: CASSTTSNPLAKNIQYF; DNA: TGTGCCAGCAGTACGACTAGCAACCCTTTAGCCAAAAACATTCAGTACTTC
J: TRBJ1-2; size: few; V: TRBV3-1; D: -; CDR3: CASSPDGDSYGYTF; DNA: TGTGCCAGCAGCCCGGACGGAGATTCCTATGGCTACACCTTC
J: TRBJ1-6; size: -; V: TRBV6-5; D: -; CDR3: CASSWTNSPLHF; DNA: TGTGCCAGCAGTTGGACCAATTCACCCCTCCACTTT
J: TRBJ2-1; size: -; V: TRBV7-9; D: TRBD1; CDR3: CASSPRTGAYNEQFF; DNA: TGTGCCAGCAGCCCGCGGACAGGGGCCTACAATGAGCAGTTCTTC
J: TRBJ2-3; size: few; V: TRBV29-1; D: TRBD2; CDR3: CSVVAGGLTDTQYF; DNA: TGCAGCGTCGTAGCGGGAGGATTGACAGATACGCAGTATTTT
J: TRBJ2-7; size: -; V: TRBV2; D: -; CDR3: CASSVRPEYEQYF; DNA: TGTGCCAGCAGTGTAAGGCCCGAATACGAGCAGTACTTC
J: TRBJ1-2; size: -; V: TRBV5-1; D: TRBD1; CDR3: CASSQRYRGRTTNYGYTF; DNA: TGCGCCAGCAGCCAACGATACAGGGGGCGTACTACTAACTATGGCTACACCTTC
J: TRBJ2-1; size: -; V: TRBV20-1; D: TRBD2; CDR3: CSAIDGTSGKHNEQFF; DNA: TGCAGTGCCATAGACGGGACTAGCGGGAAGCACAATGAGCAGTTCTTC
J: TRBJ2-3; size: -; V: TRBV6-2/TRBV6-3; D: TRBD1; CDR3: CASSYPITGVGPGTQYF; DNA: TGTGCCAGCAGTTACCCGATCACAGGGGTCGGGCCAGGTACGCAGTATTTT
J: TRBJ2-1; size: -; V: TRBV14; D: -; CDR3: CASSQVSGGPRSYNEQFF; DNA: TGTGCCAGCAGCCAAGTTTCCGGGGGGCCCCGCTCCTACAATGAGCAGTTCTTC
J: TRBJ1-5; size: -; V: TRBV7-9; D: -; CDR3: CASSLTTGRDQPQHF; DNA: TGTGCCAGCAGCTTAACGACAGGACGGGATCAGCCCCAGCATTTT
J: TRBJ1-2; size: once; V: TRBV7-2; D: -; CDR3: CAGSLVAGVYTF; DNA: TGTGCCGGCAGCTTAGTGGCAGGTGTTTACACCTTC
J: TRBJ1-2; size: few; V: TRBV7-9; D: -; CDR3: CASSRRAYGYTF; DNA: TGTGCCAGCAGCCGACGTGCCTATGGCTACACCTTC